This T cell receptor beta chain appears in the sequencing data of a study of cytomegalovirus exposure and HLA in healthy donors. Study-wide findings and caveats: With further analysis later on, most CMV-associated TCR beta chains appeared HLA-restricted. With DRB1 most and HLA-C fewest, TCR association rates differed between HLA loci in a later analysis.

Healthy bone marrow donors made up the donor group. The CDR3 extends over 14 amino acids. Deletions cut 4 bases from V and 1 base from J, with 8 bases between. The V gene's germline CDR1 is SQVTM and CDR2 ANQGSEA. This clone was seen once. What it binds is not known. Primers: 60 Vbeta forward and 13 Jbeta reverse. The data were produced by immunoSEQ multiplex PCR, yet TCRdb's version contains in-frame clones alone and is incomplete. Of under 140,000 clones listed, 75% to 90% are singletons. The chain carries TRBV29-1 and TRBJ2-6; the D gene is possibly TRBD1 (5 bases). The receptor comes from a middle-aged man in good health and CMV-seronegative. The sample taken for sequencing was PBMCs. The CDR3 reads CSVGKGSGANVLTF. The CDR3 DNA reads TGCAGCGTTGGAAAGGGGTCTGGGGCCAACGTCCTGACTTTC.